One and the same sample provided the 25 T cell receptor beta chains below, sequenced in a study of blood T cell repertoires in COVID-19. Repertoires were generated with immunoSEQ multiplex PCR, while TCRdb's copy carries only in-frame clones and drops some. Of 330,000 or so clones listed, over 80% are singletons. Input material: peripheral blood. These receptors were taken from a man in his thirties or forties with COVID-19, enrolled during active disease.

This rearrangement joins TRBV20-1 to TRBJ2-5, with D maybe TRBD2 (6 bases). The CDR3 contains 13 residues. CDR1 is DFQATT and CDR2 is SNEGSKA in the germline V gene (reference sequence). Trimming shortened V by 3 bases and J by 0 bases, and 8 bases separated the two germline ends. CDR3 loop: CSASRGDQETQYF. The CDR3 DNA sequence: TGCAGTGCTAGTCGCGGGGACCAAGAGACCCAGTACTTC.

J is TRBJ1-1 and V is TRBV28; 9 nucleotides match TRBD1. The ends lost 1 base at V and 4 bases at J; junction bases unmatched: 10. This CDR3 is 17 amino acids long. The germline V gene encodes CDR1 MDHEN and CDR2 SYDVKM. CDR3: CASSLSSLGDRVTEAFF. Written as DNA, the CDR3 is TGTGCCAGCAGTTTATCGAGTCTGGGGGACAGGGTCACTGAAGCTTTCTTT.

This clone was counted once. This chain uses TRBV6-5 with TRBJ2-2, with 8 positions matching TRBD1. CDR1 is MNHEY and CDR2 is SVGAGI in the germline V gene. Trimming at V came to 6 bases and at J to 5 bases, leaving 8 bases not matched to a gene. The CDR3 sequence is 15 residues long. The CDR3: CASSRVQGVTGELFF. The CDR3 nucleotides are TGTGCCAGCAGCAGGGTACAGGGGGTGACCGGGGAGCTGTTTTTT.

The chain is built from TRBV6-2 or TRBV6-3 and TRBJ1-5, with a weak D call TRBD1 (5 bases). The CDR3 runs 19 residues. Trimming removed 2 bases at V and 0 bases at J, with 20 bases between. Germline loops: CDR1 MNHEY, CDR2 SVGEGT. The chain's CDR3 is CASSYPGPGYPYSNQPQHF. For the CDR3, the DNA is TGTGCCAGCAGTTACCCCGGGCCAGGGTATCCTTATAGCAATCAGCCCCAGCATTTT.

The rearrangement uses TRBV11-2 and TRBJ1-5; D might be TRBD1 (5 bases). V was pared by 1 base and J by 3 bases, with 10 bases between. The germline gives CDR1 SGHAT, CDR2 FQNNGV. The CDR3 has 15 residues. DNA of the CDR3: TGTGCCAGCAGCTTAGGACAGACCAACAATCAGCCCCAGCATTTT. Residues: CASSLGQTNNQPQHF.

This rearrangement joins TRBV6-5 to TRBJ1-2, with D perhaps matching TRBD1 (6 bases). Trimming took 6 bases from V and 4 from J, leaving 18 bases between them. CDR3 length: 15 amino acids. Germline assignment: CDR1 MNHEY and CDR2 SVGAGI. The CDR3 sequence: CASRNLTGLSYGYTF. The CDR3 DNA sequence: TGTGCCAGCAGGAACTTGACAGGACTTAGCTATGGCTACACCTTC.

J is TRBJ2-7 and V is TRBV5-6; 11 bases fit TRBD1. The CDR3 is 15 residues long. The germline gives CDR1 SGHDT, CDR2 YYEEEE. Trimming took 3 bases from V and 4 from J; bases not matched to a gene: 6. The CDR3 nucleotides read TGTGCCAGCAGCTCGGGACAGGGGGAGATATACGAGCAGTACTTC. Encoded protein: CASSSGQGEIYEQYF.

The V gene is TRBV4-3, the J gene TRBJ1-1; D remains ambiguous. Germline CDR1 reads LGHNA; CDR2 reads YSLEER. V lost 1 base, J lost 1 base, and 4 bases lay in between. This CDR3 region has 13 residues. The CDR3 DNA sequence: TGCGCCAGCAGCCAAGGAGGGAACACTGAAGCTTTCTTT. Encoded protein: CASSQGGNTEAFF.

The J gene is TRBJ1-1, the V gene TRBV28, with D tentatively TRBD1 (6 bases). V dropped 1 base and J dropped 4 bases, with 10 bases sitting between them. The CDR3 sequence is 14 residues long. Germline V gives CDR1 MDHEN, CDR2 SYDVKM. The CDR3 bases are TGTGCCAGCAGTTTATTCGGGGGGCGCACTGAAGCTTTCTTT. Residues: CASSLFGGRTEAFF.

Note on this clone: Mismatch with germline at one junction end may stem from a read error. This sequence joins TRBV7-8 and TRBJ2-1; no firm D call. Germline loops: CDR1 SGHVS, CDR2 FQNEAQ. This CDR3 is built from 13 residues. CDR3: CASSRPSFNEQFF. In DNA, the CDR3 is TGTGCCAGCAGCCGCCCTTCCTTCAATGAGCAGTTCTTC.

The rearrangement links TRBV27 to TRBJ2-1; 15 positions agree with TRBD2. CDR3 size: 18 residues. After removal of 2 bases from V and 1 base from J, the junction contained 3 bases not matched to a gene. The germline V gene encodes CDR1 MNHEY and CDR2 SMNVEV (reference sequence). The CDR3 region is CASSLGLAGGVSYNEQFF. CDR3 nucleotide sequence: TGTGCCAGCAGTTTAGGACTAGCGGGGGGGGTATCCTACAATGAGCAGTTCTTC.

CDR3 sequence: CATSRDRLAGLNEQFF. Here the CDR3 DNA reads TGTGCCACCAGCAGAGATCGACTAGCGGGGCTTAATGAGCAGTTCTTC. This chain uses TRBV15 with TRBJ2-1; 11 nucleotides align to TRBD2. The junction had 5 bases not matched to a gene; V was cut back by 0 bases and J by 7 bases. In germline, CDR1 is LNHNV, CDR2 YYDKDF (reference sequence). This CDR3 has 16 amino acids.

The chain has TRBV18 and TRBJ1-5, with D perhaps TRBD1 (5 bases). CDR1 and CDR2 from the germline V gene are KGHSH and LQKENI. The CDR3 consists of 14 residues. The V end was cut by 6 bases, the J end by 0 bases, with 9 bases between. The CDR3 DNA is TGTGCCAGCTCCGGACAAGATAGCAATCAGCCCCAGCATTTT. As protein: CASSGQDSNQPQHF.

This clone showed up just a few times. This chain uses TRBV3-1 (or the pseudogene TRBV3-2) with TRBJ1-3; TRBD1 aligns across 10 bases. In germline, CDR1 is LGHDT, CDR2 YNNKEL (reference sequence). Unmatched junction bases numbered 4, after V lost 2 bases and J lost 0 bases. There are 17 residues in the CDR3. The CDR3 nucleotides read TGTGCCAGCAGCCAACGGACAGGGGGATCCTCTGGAAACACCATATATTTT. Protein sequence: CASSQRTGGSSGNTIYF.

This clone was detected once. The V and J genes are TRBV5-5 and TRBJ1-4; maybe TRBD1 (6 bases). Between the trimmed V and J ends, which lost 5 bases and 0 bases, there was a span of 11 bases. This CDR3 contains 15 residues. CDR1 SGHKS and CDR2 YYEKEE come from the germline V gene (reference sequence). The CDR3 spells CASRMTGSTNEKLFF. CDR3 coding DNA: TGTGCCAGCAGGATGACAGGTTCAACTAATGAAAAACTGTTTTTT.

The CDR3 is CASSYRLVGGSEKLFF. In nucleotides, the CDR3 is TGTGCCAGCAGTTACCGCCTTGTGGGGGGATCTGAAAAACTGTTTTTT. The chain is built from TRBV6-5 and TRBJ1-4, with D tentatively TRBD1 (5 bases). V was clipped by 2 bases and J by 7 bases, with 17 bases between them. The CDR3 sequence is 16 residues long. From germline, CDR1 is MNHEY and CDR2 SVGAGI.

DNA for the CDR3: TGTGCCAGCAGCACCCAGGTGGTCACTGAAGCTTTCTTT. Encoded protein: CASSTQVVTEAFF. The chain carries TRBV12-3 or TRBV12-4 and TRBJ1-1; D gene ambiguous. V was cut by 6 bases and J by 4 bases, with 12 bases left in between. The length of the CDR3 is 13 residues.

The J gene is TRBJ1-1, the V gene TRBV7-2, with no clear D. The CDR3 spans 14 residues. Trimming shortened V by 4 bases and J by 1 base, and 10 bases separated the two germline ends. CDR1 SGHTA and CDR2 FQGNSA come from the germline V gene. CDR3 region: CASSYRDRNTEAFF. The CDR3 region has the DNA TGTGCCAGCAGCTACAGAGACCGGAACACTGAAGCTTTCTTT.

The gene calls are TRBV6-6 and TRBJ2-3, with a tentative D call TRBD2 (7 bases). V was clipped by 6 bases and J by 6 bases, with 13 bases between them. Germline CDR1 is MNHNY and CDR2 is SVGAGI (reference sequence). The CDR3 is 13 amino acids. CDR3 bases: TGTGCCAGCAGAGGGGGGGGGCCGGATACGCAGTATTTT. Encoded protein: CASRGGGPDTQYF.

This rearrangement joins TRBV6-2 or TRBV6-3 to TRBJ1-2; TRBD1 agrees at 7 bases. This CDR3 is 16 amino acids long. J lost 1 base, V lost 4 bases, and 9 bases had no gene match. The germline V gene has CDR1 MNHEY and CDR2 SVGEGT. CDR3 region: CASSSQRTGRNYGYTF. CDR3 nucleotides: TGTGCCAGCAGTTCCCAGAGGACAGGACGTAACTATGGCTACACCTTC.

The rearrangement joins TRBV5-1 to TRBJ2-1; 7 bases align to TRBD2. With 4 bases clipped from V and 6 bases from J, the junction kept 7 bases outside the gene matches. Germline CDR1 and CDR2: SGHRS and YFSETQ. CDR3 length: 14 residues. CDR3 in DNA: TGCGCCAGCAGCGGGGTACTAGCGCTCAATGAGCAGTTCTTC. Its translation: CASSGVLALNEQFF.

The chain combines TRBV6-6 with TRBJ2-7; weak D call: TRBD1 (8 bases). This CDR3 is built from 15 residues. The V and J ends lost 5 bases and 0 bases respectively, with 14 bases between them. Germline CDR1 reads MNHNY; CDR2 reads SVGAGI (reference sequence). The CDR3 region is CASSRQGRASYEQYF. The DNA for the CDR3 is TGTGCCAGCAGTCGACAGGGGAGGGCCTCCTACGAGCAGTACTTC.

The rearrangement joins TRBV27 to TRBJ2-3; 15 bases align to TRBD2. The trim removed 6 bases at V and 2 bases at J, leaving 18 bases unmatched. This CDR3 has 21 amino acids. Germline V lookup: CDR1 MNHEY, CDR2 SMNVEV (reference sequence). As DNA, the CDR3 is TGTGCCAGCAGCTGGGGCGACAGGTTGCGGACTAGCGGGAGGGTCACAGATACGCAGTATTTT. Its translation: CASSWGDRLRTSGRVTDTQYF.

V gene TRBV11-2 combines with J gene TRBJ2-2; TRBD2 aligns across 8 bases. The ends lost 1 base at V and 9 bases at J; junction bases unmatched: 4. CDR1 is SGHAT, CDR2 FQNNGV, per germline. The CDR3 contains 14 residues. This CDR3 is CASSLAGGPWELFF. For the CDR3, the DNA is TGTGCCAGCAGCTTAGCGGGGGGGCCCTGGGAGCTGTTTTTT.

This clone has a handful of counts. This chain joins TRBV11-2 and TRBJ1-2; D remains ambiguous. Between the trimmed V and J ends, which lost 3 bases and 4 bases, there was a span of 12 bases. Germline loops: CDR1 SGHAT, CDR2 FQNNGV. The CDR3 length is 14 residues. The CDR3 DNA reads TGTGCCAGCAGCTTGGCACCGACGGGCTATGGCTACACCTTC. Translation: CASSLAPTGYGYTF.